A few counts support the clone carrying this T cell receptor (beta chain). There are 16 residues in the CDR3. Germline lookup yields CDR1 SGHDT and CDR2 YYEEEE. V lost 0 bases and J 2 bases, leaving 14 bases between the germline ends. TCRdb re-called the 5' RACE reads through MiXCR, storing one row per CDR3 protein. This table holds under 65,000 distinct CDR3 sequences, around 28% found once. This chain links TRBV5-6 with TRBJ2-5; the D is unclear. Sample: tumor-infiltrating memory CD4+ T cells sorted from the breast tumor. Subset: memory CD4+ T cells, CD4+CD45RO+CD25-. The clonotype was recovered from a female donor with breast cancer. The CDR3, as DNA: TGTGCCAGCAGCTTGGCCTTGGTTAGCAGACAAGAGACCCAGTACTTC. Translating gives CASSLALVSRQETQYF.